This is a list of T cell receptor beta chains from one sample in a study of response to subunit inactivated influenza vaccine. TCRdb re-called the RT-PCR reads with MiXCR, one entry per CDR3 protein. This sample carries 530,000 or so distinct CDR3 sequences, 12% to 15% of them seen once, and the ten largest clones take approximately 10%. The source was PBMCs from blood, collected roughly 12 days after vaccination. These receptor sequences come from a man aged 45 to 65 who received an inactivated influenza vaccine. CDR3s include the opening cysteine and the closing phenylalanine or tryptophan. A D gene is named only where the DNA matches it firmly. Size is omitted from some rows. Given values are once, few, many or a class for expanded clones.

V	size	D	J	CDR3	DNA
TRBV12-3/TRBV12-4	-	TRBD2	TRBJ2-2	CASSKLAGNTGELFF	TGTGCCAGCAGCAAACTAGCGGGGAACACCGGGGAGCTGTTTTTT
TRBV7-2	-	-	TRBJ1-3	CASSYGGSGNTIYF	TGTGCCAGCAGCTACGGGGGCTCTGGAAACACCATATATTTT
TRBV6-1	few	-	TRBJ2-3	CASSLFPRRTSTDTQYF	TGTGCCAGCAGTCTATTCCCTCGGAGAACTAGCACAGATACGCAGTATTTT
TRBV3-1	few	-	TRBJ2-7	CASSQVGLGNGEQYF	TGTGCCAGCAGCCAAGTGGGCCTGGGAAACGGCGAGCAGTACTTC
TRBV25-1	-	TRBD1	TRBJ2-7	CASIPSEGTGSYEQYF	TGTGCCAGCATTCCTTCCGAGGGGACAGGTTCCTACGAGCAGTACTTC
TRBV7-3	few	-	TRBJ2-1	CASSSDSLNEQFF	TGTGCCAGCAGCTCGGACTCTCTCAATGAGCAGTTCTTC
TRBV7-9	many	TRBD2	TRBJ2-1	CASSPPGSGSYNEQFF	TGTGCCAGCAGCCCCCCTGGCAGCGGGAGCTACAATGAGCAGTTCTTC
TRBV28	-	-	TRBJ2-2	CASSPRQNRNTGELFF	TGTGCCAGCAGTCCCCGGCAGAACAGGAACACCGGGGAGCTGTTTTTT
TRBV12-3/TRBV12-4	-	-	TRBJ1-1	CASSYGGEWTEAFF	TGTGCCAGCAGTTATGGGGGTGAATGGACTGAAGCTTTCTTT
TRBV5-1	few	-	TRBJ2-2	CASSLEASRTGELFF	TGCGCCAGCAGCTTGGAGGCTAGCCGAACCGGGGAGCTGTTTTTT
TRBV3-1	-	-	TRBJ2-5	CASSYAGLWETQYF	TGTGCCAGCAGCTATGCGGGACTCTGGGAGACCCAGTACTTC
TRBV27	-	-	TRBJ2-2	CASSYVGWGSGTGELFF	TGTGCCAGCAGTTACGTAGGGTGGGGTTCCGGCACCGGGGAGCTGTTTTTT
TRBV5-6	many	TRBD2	TRBJ2-5	CASSPGERGLLETQYF	TGTGCCAGCAGCCCCGGGGAGCGGGGACTTCTCGAGACCCAGTACTTC
TRBV12-3/TRBV12-4	-	-	TRBJ2-1	CASTLVVAVLSYNEQFF	TGTGCCAGCACCCTCGTGGTAGCGGTCCTCTCCTACAATGAGCAGTTCTTC
TRBV3-1	-	TRBD1	TRBJ2-3	CASSLRGQTQYF	TGTGCCAGCAGCCTCAGGGGACAGACGCAGTATTTT
TRBV7-2	-	TRBD1	TRBJ2-2	CASSWDRSTGELFF	TGTGCCAGCAGCTGGGACAGGTCCACCGGGGAGCTGTTTTTT
TRBV5-1	many	TRBD2	TRBJ2-1	CASSFGRLAGIGYNEQFF	TGCGCCAGCAGCTTTGGGAGACTAGCGGGAATTGGGTACAATGAGCAGTTCTTC